The present T cell receptor (beta chain) was sequenced within a study of PD-1 blockade in mismatch repair-deficient tumors. General study results and limits: Rapid post-treatment expansion, then contraction, generally preceding radiologic response, marked tumor-resident clones.

Per the germline V gene, CDR1 is KGHSH and CDR2 is LQKENI. The V gene lost 2 bases and the J gene lost 0 bases, with 11 bases spanning the gap. This CDR3 is 15 amino acids long. Remarks on this clone: What it binds is not known.

Mismatch repair deficiency was confirmed in all patients, by PCR or immunohistochemistry. Method: immunoSEQ multiplex PCR; TCRdb's copy keeps in-frame clones and lacks some. The data contain some 70,000 clones, 78% of them singletons. Sequenced here: peripheral blood, sampled 2 weeks after starting pembrolizumab. The chain uses TRBV18 and TRBJ2-7; no firm D call. The clonotype was recovered from an adult with mismatch repair-deficient cancer. Written as DNA, the CDR3 is TGTGCCAGCTCACCAAGGGAATTAACCTCCTACGAGCAGTACTTC. Encoded protein: CASSPRELTSYEQYF.